Shown below are 27 T cell receptor beta chains from a single sample sequenced in a study of a mutant IDH1 vaccine in newly diagnosed glioma. For these receptors, no antigen is known. The table came from immunoSEQ multiplex PCR; TCRdb's copy has only in-frame clones and leaves some out. The sample consists of some 60,000 clones, under 90% of them appearing once. The time point is: week 11, during vaccination. In the vaccine, a single dose held 300 ug of the mutant IDH1 20-mer peptide, along with topical imiquimod. The sequences come from PBMCs, collected from a glioma patient whose treatment included an IDH1 peptide vaccine. Every receptor here comes from a young man with glioma.

This chain uses TRBV18 with TRBJ1-4, with unresolved D. The CDR3 sequence is 13 residues long. Looked up from germline, CDR1 is KGHSH and CDR2 is LQKENI. The V gene lost 8 bases and the J gene lost 0 bases, with 7 bases spanning the gap. The CDR3 sequence is CASTRTTNEKLFF. Written as DNA, the CDR3 is TGTGCCAGCACCAGAACAACTAATGAAAAACTGTTTTTT.

The chain combines TRBV4-1 with TRBJ2-1, with D tentatively TRBD2 (6 bases). CDR1 is MGHRA, CDR2 YSYEKL, per germline. The CDR3 runs 17 residues. V lost 3 bases, J lost 3 bases, and 18 bases lay in between. CDR3 coding DNA: TGCGCCAGCAGCCAGGTCCGGGTCCGGGACTTCTACAATGAGCAGTTCTTC. Residues: CASSQVRVRDFYNEQFF.

The chain links TRBV4-1 to TRBJ1-5; possible D gene TRBD1, 6 bases. Trimming removed 1 base at V and 5 bases at J, with 9 bases between. The CDR3 has 14 amino acids. Germline V gene data show CDR1 as MGHRA and CDR2 as YSYEKL. The CDR3 coding sequence is TGCGCCAGCAGCCAAGTAGGGGGGGATCAGCCCCAGCATTTT. Amino acids: CASSQVGGDQPQHF.

This chain uses TRBV6-1 with TRBJ1-6; a weak D match, TRBD1 (6 bases). CDR1 MNHNS and CDR2 SASEGT come from the germline V gene. The V end lost 5 bases, the J end lost 9 bases, and 14 bases lay between the germline ends. The CDR3 runs 14 residues. CDR3 amino acids: CASSSVQQGSPLHF. CDR3 DNA: TGTGCCAGCAGTTCCGTTCAACAGGGTTCACCCCTCCACTTT.

The rearrangement uses TRBV11-1 and TRBJ2-4, with D perhaps being TRBD1 or TRBD2 (6 bases each). Germline V CDR1 and CDR2: SGHAT, FQDESV (reference sequence). The CDR3 spans 15 residues. The V gene lost 3 bases and the J gene lost 1 base, with 10 bases spanning the gap. The DNA of the CDR3 is TGTGCCAGCAGCTTCCTAGGGGGGGCCAAAAACATTCAGTACTTC. Translation gives CASSFLGGAKNIQYF.

The chain employs TRBV28 and TRBJ2-3, with TRBD2 matching over 8 bases. CDR3 length: 17 residues. Germline lookup yields CDR1 MDHEN and CDR2 SYDVKM. V lost 1 base to trimming and J lost 0 bases; unmatched junction nucleotides: 6. CDR3 residues: CASSLYPGGPSTDTQYF. The CDR3 DNA reads TGTGCCAGCAGTTTATACCCGGGAGGGCCTAGCACAGATACGCAGTATTTT.

The V and J genes are TRBV2 and TRBJ2-1; TRBD2 aligns across 15 bases. Germline V gene sequence: CDR1 SNHLY, CDR2 FYNNEI. After removal of 4 bases from V and 4 bases from J, the junction contained 5 bases not matched to a gene. The CDR3 consists of 17 residues. In DNA, the CDR3 is TGTGCCAGCAGTGCCCTGGGACTAGCGGGGGGATACAATGAGCAGTTCTTC. Translated: CASSALGLAGGYNEQFF.

This clone was detected once. The chain combines TRBV6-1 with TRBJ2-3; 9 nucleotides match TRBD1. CDR1 is MNHNS, CDR2 SASEGT, per germline. The CDR3 sequence is 16 residues long. Trimming took 2 bases from V and 4 from J; bases not matched to a gene: 7. The CDR3 protein is CASSERWTGEADTQYF. CDR3 DNA sequence: TGTGCCAGCAGTGAAAGGTGGACAGGGGAGGCAGATACGCAGTATTTT.

The chain employs TRBV28 and TRBJ1-2, with a tentative D call TRBD1 (5 bases). Trimming stripped 8 bases from V and 8 bases from J, with 18 bases between. This CDR3 comprises 13 residues. Germline assignment: CDR1 MDHEN and CDR2 SYDVKM. The chain's CDR3 is CASFKGPVGGYTF. For the CDR3, the DNA is TGTGCCAGCTTTAAGGGGCCCGTAGGCGGCTACACCTTC.

The J gene is TRBJ2-1, the V gene TRBV2; 14 bases are shared with TRBD2. Trimming removed 4 bases from V and 2 bases from J; junction bases left unmatched: 10. The germline gives CDR1 SNHLY, CDR2 FYNNEI. The CDR3 is 19 residues long. The CDR3 loop is CASSGSGLAGARTYNEQFF. The DNA of the CDR3 is TGTGCCAGCAGTGGATCGGGACTAGCGGGGGCACGAACCTACAATGAGCAGTTCTTC.

This chain connects TRBV9 to TRBJ1-4; D is undetermined. The germline V gene encodes CDR1 SGDLS and CDR2 YYNGEE. CDR3 length equals 15 residues. V was clipped by 1 base and J by 4 bases, with 11 bases between them. The CDR3 coding sequence is TGTGCCAGCAGCGTAAATGACACCTGTAATGAAAAACTGTTTTTT. Amino acids: CASSVNDTCNEKLFF.

The chain joins TRBV6-1 to TRBJ2-7; 9 bases map to TRBD2. The V and J ends lost 10 bases and 6 bases, in that order; junction bases with no gene match: 10. The CDR3 length is 13 residues. Germline V CDR1 and CDR2: MNHNS, SASEGT. Here the CDR3 reads CATRLADLTEQYF. CDR3 sequence (DNA): TGTGCCACTCGACTAGCGGACTTAACCGAGCAGTACTTC.

The rearrangement uses TRBV5-1 and TRBJ2-7; 10 bases are a match to TRBD2. V lost 4 bases, J lost 1 base, and 11 bases stayed unmatched. Looked up from germline, CDR1 is SGHRS and CDR2 is YFSETQ. The CDR3 contains 17 residues. Here the CDR3 DNA reads TGCGCCAGCAGCGATCTCCTATATAGCGGGGGGTCCTACGAGCAGTACTTC. Protein sequence: CASSDLLYSGGSYEQYF.

This rearrangement joins TRBV19 to TRBJ2-1, with D perhaps matching TRBD2 (6 bases). Germline V gives CDR1 LNHDA, CDR2 SQIVND (reference sequence). V was trimmed by 6 bases and J by 2 bases, leaving 8 bases between them. The CDR3 loop spans 13 amino acids. The CDR3, as DNA: TGTGCCAGTAGCGAGCGGGCCTACAATGAGCAGTTCTTC. Its protein is CASSERAYNEQFF.

The J gene is TRBJ2-3, the V gene TRBV9; possibly TRBD2 for D (6 bases). This CDR3 comprises 15 residues. In germline, CDR1 is SGDLS, CDR2 YYNGEE. V was shortened by 4 bases and J by 1 base, with 13 bases between the two germline ends. CDR3 bases: TGTGCCAGCAGCCTAAGGGACTCCTGCACAGATACGCAGTATTTT. Translation gives CASSLRDSCTDTQYF.

This chain uses TRBV7-2 with TRBJ2-1; 7 nucleotides align to TRBD1. The V gene's germline CDR1 is SGHTA and CDR2 FQGNSA. Trimming at V came to 3 bases and at J to 0 bases, leaving 2 bases not matched to a gene. The CDR3 consists of 15 residues. The CDR3 is CASSFQGVSYNEQFF. CDR3 nucleotides: TGTGCCAGCAGCTTCCAGGGGGTCTCCTACAATGAGCAGTTCTTC.

This rearrangement joins TRBV7-2 to TRBJ2-3; TRBD2 matches 8 bases. The germline V gene has CDR1 SGHTA and CDR2 FQGNSA. The CDR3 is 17 residues long. With V trimmed by 6 bases and J by 0 bases, 11 bases remained unmatched. The CDR3 reads CASSRFQRGLSTDTQYF. CDR3 nucleotide sequence: TGTGCCAGCAGTCGTTTCCAGCGGGGGCTCAGCACAGATACGCAGTATTTT.

This rearrangement joins TRBV5-1 to TRBJ1-4; D call uncertain. This CDR3 spans 16 amino acids. Germline CDR1 reads SGHRS; CDR2 reads YFSETQ. Between the trimmed V and J ends, which lost 1 base and 7 bases, there was a span of 17 bases. This CDR3 reads CASSLSGPALGEKLFF. As DNA, the CDR3 is TGCGCCAGCAGCTTGAGTGGGCCAGCCCTAGGTGAAAAACTGTTTTTT.

Only one count was recorded for this clone. The chain carries TRBV9 and TRBJ2-5, with TRBD1 identical over 11 bases. The CDR3 has 13 amino acids. The germline CDR1 and CDR2 sequences are SGDLS and YYNGEE. Trimming took 2 bases from V and 11 from J; bases not matched to a gene: 5. CDR3 sequence: CASSVWGQGEQYF. The DNA of the CDR3 is TGTGCCAGCAGCGTGTGGGGACAGGGGGAGCAGTACTTC. The whole variable domain, filled in from reference TRBV9 and TRBJ2-5, reads DSGVTQTPKHLITATGQRVTLRCSPRSGDLSVYWYQQSLDQGLQFLIQYYNGEERAKGNILERFSAQQFPDLHSELNLSSLELGDSALYFCASSVWGQGEQYFGPGTRLLVL.

The chain employs TRBV4-2 and TRBJ1-2, with 7 bases matching TRBD1. J lost 5 bases, V lost 1 base, and 7 bases had no gene match. Germline V CDR1 and CDR2: LGHNA, YNFKEQ. The CDR3 is 15 residues long. This chain's CDR3 is CASSQAQGGQYGYTF. The CDR3 region has the DNA TGTGCCAGCAGCCAAGCGCAAGGGGGCCAGTATGGCTACACCTTC.

This chain joins TRBV6-4 and TRBJ2-3, with 8 bases aligning to TRBD1. This CDR3 is 15 amino acids long. J was trimmed by 5 bases and V by 11 bases; bases with no gene match: 15. The V gene's germline CDR1 is MRHNA and CDR2 SNTAGT. CDR3 in amino acids: CASSGQGAVGDTQYF. The CDR3 DNA follows: TGTGCCTCTTCGGGGCAGGGGGCAGTCGGAGATACGCAGTATTTT.

The V and J genes are TRBV11-2 and TRBJ2-4; maybe TRBD1 (6 bases). The CDR3 extends over 16 amino acids. Trimming took 3 bases from V and 7 from J, leaving 19 bases between them. Germline lookup yields CDR1 SGHAT and CDR2 FQNNGV. The CDR3 loop is CASSFVLGGTGNIQYF. CDR3 DNA: TGTGCCAGCAGCTTTGTTTTAGGGGGAACCGGGAACATTCAGTACTTC. Filled out from reference TRBV11-2 and TRBJ2-4, the complete variable domain reads EAGVAQSPRYKIIEKRQSVAFWCNPISGHATLYWYQQILGQGPKLLIQFQNNGVVDDSQLPKDRFSAERLKGVDSTLKIQPAKLEDSAVYLCASSFVLGGTGNIQYFGAGTRLSVL.

The CDR3: CASSFTSIQIPPWDTQYF. CDR3 nucleotide sequence: TGTGCCAGCAGTTTTACTAGTATACAGATTCCCCCCTGGGATACGCAGTATTTT. The rearrangement uses TRBV9 and TRBJ2-3, with a weak D call TRBD2 (5 bases). This CDR3 is built from 18 residues. Germline V gene sequence: CDR1 SGDLS, CDR2 YYNGEE. Trimming pared 5 bases from V and 6 bases from J, leaving 28 bases between.

This chain connects TRBV7-6 to TRBJ2-7; D might be TRBD2 (7 bases). The V gene's germline CDR1 is SGHVS and CDR2 FNYEAQ. The CDR3 extends over 18 amino acids. V was cut by 3 bases and J by 2 bases, with 23 bases left in between. The CDR3 spells CASSLDPEGGRQTYEQYF. Here the CDR3 DNA reads TGTGCCAGCAGCTTGGACCCCGAGGGGGGGCGACAAACCTACGAGCAGTACTTC.

The chain is built from TRBV4-2 and TRBJ2-7, with 14 nucleotides matching TRBD2. The J segment lost 2 bases and the V segment lost 4 bases, leaving 1 base of the junction unmatched. Germline V CDR1 and CDR2: LGHNA, YNFKEQ. This CDR3 is built from 15 residues. The DNA for the CDR3 is TGTGCCAGCAGCCGACTAGCGGGAGGGACCTACGAGCAGTACTTC. Translation gives CASSRLAGGTYEQYF.

The chain links TRBV5-5 to TRBJ2-5, with D perhaps matching TRBD1 (6 bases). Germline loops: CDR1 SGHKS, CDR2 YYEKEE (reference sequence). The V end was cut by 2 bases, the J end by 5 bases, with 25 bases between. The CDR3 has 18 residues. The CDR3 sequence: CASSFRATDTGRMETQYF. The DNA for the CDR3 is TGTGCCAGCAGCTTTCGAGCAACAGATACAGGGCGGATGGAGACCCAGTACTTC.

A single count supports this clone. The genes are TRBV28 and TRBJ1-2; D remains ambiguous. This CDR3 is built from 11 residues. The germline CDR1 and CDR2 sequences are MDHEN and SYDVKM. Deletions cut 4 bases from V and 8 bases from J, with 8 bases between. The CDR3 DNA sequence: TGTGCCAGCAGTTCGAGGTGGGGCTACACCTTC. Amino acids: CASSSRWGYTF.